This T cell receptor beta chain came from a study of T cells after yellow fever vaccination. Germline-derived CDR1 and CDR2 are SGHTA and FQGNSA. V lost 5 bases, J lost 0 bases, and 14 bases lay in between. The CDR3 is 15 residues long. MiXCR, run by TCRdb on the 5' RACE reads, gives a single entry per CDR3 protein. The table has some 550,000 distinct CDR3 sequences, approximately 21% seen once; the top ten hold approximately 15%. Sequenced material: PBMCs, taken 15 days after the yellow fever booster vaccination. The rearrangement joins TRBV7-2 to TRBJ2-7; weak D call: TRBD2 (6 bases). The clonotype comes from a man aged 30 to 39 who received the YFV17D yellow fever vaccine. The CDR3 loop reads CASSPSGLSSYEQYF. The CDR3, as DNA: TGTGCCAGCAGCCCCAGCGGGTTAAGCTCCTACGAGCAGTACTTC.